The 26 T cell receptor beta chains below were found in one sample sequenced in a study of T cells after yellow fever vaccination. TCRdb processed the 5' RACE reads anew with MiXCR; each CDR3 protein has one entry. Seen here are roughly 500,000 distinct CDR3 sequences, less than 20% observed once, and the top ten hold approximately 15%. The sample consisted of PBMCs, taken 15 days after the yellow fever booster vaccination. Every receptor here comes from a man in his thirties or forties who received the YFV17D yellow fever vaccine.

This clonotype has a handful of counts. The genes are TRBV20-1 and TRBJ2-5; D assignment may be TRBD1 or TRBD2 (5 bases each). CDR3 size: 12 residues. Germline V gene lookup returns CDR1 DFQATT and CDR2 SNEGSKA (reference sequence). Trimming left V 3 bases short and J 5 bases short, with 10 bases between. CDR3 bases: TGCAGTGCTAGGCCGGGGCACGAGACCCAGTACTTC. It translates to CSARPGHETQYF.

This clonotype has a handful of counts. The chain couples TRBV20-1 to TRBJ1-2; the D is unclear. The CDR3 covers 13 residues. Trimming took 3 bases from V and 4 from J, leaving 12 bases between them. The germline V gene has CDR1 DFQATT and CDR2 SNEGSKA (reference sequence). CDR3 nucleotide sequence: TGCAGTGCTAGTAAAAACGTAGGCTATGGCTACACCTTC. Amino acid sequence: CSASKNVGYGYTF.

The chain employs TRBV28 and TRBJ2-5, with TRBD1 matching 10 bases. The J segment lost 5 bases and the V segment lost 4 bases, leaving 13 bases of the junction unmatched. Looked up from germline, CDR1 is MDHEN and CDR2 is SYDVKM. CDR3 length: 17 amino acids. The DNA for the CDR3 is TGTGCCAGCAGTTGGCCCGGGACAGGGGAAGCAGGGGAGACCCAGTACTTC. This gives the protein CASSWPGTGEAGETQYF.

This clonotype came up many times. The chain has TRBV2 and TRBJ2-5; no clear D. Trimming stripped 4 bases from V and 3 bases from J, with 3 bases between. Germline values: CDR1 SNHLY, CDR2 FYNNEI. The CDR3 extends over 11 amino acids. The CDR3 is CASSGEETQYF. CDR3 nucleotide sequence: TGTGCCAGCAGTGGAGAAGAGACCCAGTACTTC.

The CDR3 sequence: CASSPLGMADTQYF. The CDR3, as DNA: TGTGCCAGCAGCCCCCTAGGAATGGCAGATACGCAGTATTTT. The rearrangement links TRBV7-9 to TRBJ2-3; D gene unclear. Per the germline V gene, CDR1 is SEHNR and CDR2 is FQNEAQ (reference sequence). The V end lost 5 bases, the J end lost 4 bases, and 13 bases lay between the germline ends. This CDR3 comprises 14 residues.

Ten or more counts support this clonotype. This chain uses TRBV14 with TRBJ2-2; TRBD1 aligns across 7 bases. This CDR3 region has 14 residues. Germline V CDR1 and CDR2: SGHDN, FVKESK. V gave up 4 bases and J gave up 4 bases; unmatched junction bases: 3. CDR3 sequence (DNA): TGTGCCAGCAGCCGACAGGGAGCCACCGGGGAGCTGTTTTTT. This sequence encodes CASSRQGATGELFF.

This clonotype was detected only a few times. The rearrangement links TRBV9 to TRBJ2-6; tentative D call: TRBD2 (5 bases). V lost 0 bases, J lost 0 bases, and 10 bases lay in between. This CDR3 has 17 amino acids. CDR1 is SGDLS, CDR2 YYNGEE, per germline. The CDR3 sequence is CASSVAGGSSGANVLTF. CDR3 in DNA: TGTGCCAGCAGCGTAGCCGGAGGAAGCTCTGGGGCCAACGTCCTGACTTTC.

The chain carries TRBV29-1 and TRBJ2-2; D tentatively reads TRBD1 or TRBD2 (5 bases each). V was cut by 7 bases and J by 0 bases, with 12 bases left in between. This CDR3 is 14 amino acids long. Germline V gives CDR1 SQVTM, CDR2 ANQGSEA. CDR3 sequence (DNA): TGCAGCGGGTGGGGGAATGCGAACACCGGGGAGCTGTTTTTT. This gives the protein CSGWGNANTGELFF.

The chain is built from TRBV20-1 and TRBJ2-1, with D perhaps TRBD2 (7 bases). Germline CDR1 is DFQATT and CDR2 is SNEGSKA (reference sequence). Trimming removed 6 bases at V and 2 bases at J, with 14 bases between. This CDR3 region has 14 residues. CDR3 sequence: CSARRGGAYNEQFF. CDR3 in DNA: TGCAGTGCGAGGAGGGGGGGTGCCTACAATGAGCAGTTCTTC.

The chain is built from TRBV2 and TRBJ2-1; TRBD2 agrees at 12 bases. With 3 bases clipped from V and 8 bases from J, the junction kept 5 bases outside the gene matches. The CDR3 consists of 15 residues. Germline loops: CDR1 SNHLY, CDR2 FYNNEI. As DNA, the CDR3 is TGTGCCAGCAGTGAGTCTAGCGGGAGGGCATATGAGCAGTTCTTC. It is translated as CASSESSGRAYEQFF.

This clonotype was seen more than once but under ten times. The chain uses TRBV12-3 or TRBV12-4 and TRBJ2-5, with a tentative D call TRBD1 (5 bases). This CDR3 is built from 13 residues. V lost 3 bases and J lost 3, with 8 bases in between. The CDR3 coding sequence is TGTGCCAGCAGTTTTTTAGGGGAAGAGACCCAGTACTTC. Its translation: CASSFLGEETQYF.

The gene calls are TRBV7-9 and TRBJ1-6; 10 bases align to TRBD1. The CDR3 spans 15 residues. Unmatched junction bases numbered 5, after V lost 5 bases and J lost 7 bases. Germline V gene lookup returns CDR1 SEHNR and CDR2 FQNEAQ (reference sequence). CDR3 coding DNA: TGTGCCAGCAGCATTCTGACAGGGGGCAATTCACCCCTCCACTTT. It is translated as CASSILTGGNSPLHF.

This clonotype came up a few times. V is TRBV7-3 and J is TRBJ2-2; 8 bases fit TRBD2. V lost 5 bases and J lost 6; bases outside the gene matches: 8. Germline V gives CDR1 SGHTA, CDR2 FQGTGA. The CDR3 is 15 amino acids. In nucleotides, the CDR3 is TGTGCCAGCAGCCAAACGGGAGGGCCCTCCGGGGAGCTGTTTTTT. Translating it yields CASSQTGGPSGELFF.

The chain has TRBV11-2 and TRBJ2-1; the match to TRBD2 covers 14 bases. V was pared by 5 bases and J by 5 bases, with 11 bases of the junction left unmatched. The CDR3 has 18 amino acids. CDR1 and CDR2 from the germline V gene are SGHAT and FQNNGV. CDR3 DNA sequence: TGTGCCAGCAGCCAGACGGGACTAGCGGGAGTATCAAACAATGAGCAGTTCTTC. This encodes CASSQTGLAGVSNNEQFF.

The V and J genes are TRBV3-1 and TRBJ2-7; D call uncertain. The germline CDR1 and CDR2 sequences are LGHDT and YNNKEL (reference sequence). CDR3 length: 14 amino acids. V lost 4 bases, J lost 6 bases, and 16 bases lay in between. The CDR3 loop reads CASSRALGPIEQYF. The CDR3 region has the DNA TGTGCCAGCAGCCGCGCATTGGGCCCTATCGAGCAGTACTTC.

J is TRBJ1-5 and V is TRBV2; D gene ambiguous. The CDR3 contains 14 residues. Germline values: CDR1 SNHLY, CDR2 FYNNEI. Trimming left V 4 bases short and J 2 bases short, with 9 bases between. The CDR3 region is CASSVGGRNQPQHF. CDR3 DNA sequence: TGTGCCAGCAGTGTGGGCGGCCGCAATCAGCCCCAGCATTTT.

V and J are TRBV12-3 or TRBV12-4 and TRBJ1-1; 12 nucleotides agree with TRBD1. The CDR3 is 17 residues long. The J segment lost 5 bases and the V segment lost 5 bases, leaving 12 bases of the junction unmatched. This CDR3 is CASSPPGQGARRTEAFF. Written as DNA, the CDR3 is TGTGCCAGCAGTCCCCCGGGACAGGGGGCGCGTCGGACTGAAGCTTTCTTT.

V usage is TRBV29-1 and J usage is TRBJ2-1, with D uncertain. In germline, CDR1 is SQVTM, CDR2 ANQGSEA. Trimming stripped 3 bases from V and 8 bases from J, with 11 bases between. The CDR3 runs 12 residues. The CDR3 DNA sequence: TGCAGCGTTGAGGTCGTTGCTGATGAGCAGTTCTTC. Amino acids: CSVEVVADEQFF.

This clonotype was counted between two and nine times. The CDR3 sequence is CASSSISGRAGDTQYF. CDR3 bases: TGTGCCAGCAGTTCTATTAGCGGGAGGGCCGGCGATACGCAGTATTTT. The gene calls are TRBV6-5 and TRBJ2-3, with 11 positions matching TRBD2. The CDR3 length is 16 residues. Trimming at V came to 4 bases and at J to 6 bases, leaving 9 bases not matched to a gene. CDR1 is MNHEY and CDR2 is SVGAGI in the germline V gene.

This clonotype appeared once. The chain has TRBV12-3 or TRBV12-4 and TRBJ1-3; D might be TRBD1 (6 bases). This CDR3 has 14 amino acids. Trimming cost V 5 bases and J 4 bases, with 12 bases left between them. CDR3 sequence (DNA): TGTGCCAGCAGTATCAGGGGCTTCGGAAACACCATATATTTT. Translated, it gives CASSIRGFGNTIYF.

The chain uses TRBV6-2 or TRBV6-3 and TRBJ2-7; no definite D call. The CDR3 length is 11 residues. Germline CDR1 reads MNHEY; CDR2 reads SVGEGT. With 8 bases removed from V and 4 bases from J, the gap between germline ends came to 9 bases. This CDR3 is CASWEGYEQYF. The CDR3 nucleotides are TGTGCCAGCTGGGAAGGGTACGAGCAGTACTTC.

The DNA for the CDR3 is TGTGCCAGCCGAGGAGGGACGGCTTACACCGGGGAGCTGTTTTTT. It yields the protein CASRGGTAYTGELFF. The chain combines TRBV12-3 or TRBV12-4 with TRBJ2-2, with D perhaps TRBD2 (6 bases). Trimming cost V 8 bases and J 3 bases, with 16 bases left between them. CDR3 length: 15 amino acids.

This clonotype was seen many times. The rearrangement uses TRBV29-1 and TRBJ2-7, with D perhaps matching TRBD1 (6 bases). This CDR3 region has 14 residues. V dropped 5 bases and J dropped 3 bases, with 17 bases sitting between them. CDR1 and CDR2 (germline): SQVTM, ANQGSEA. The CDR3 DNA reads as TGCAGCGTTTCTCCGGCAGGGGAGTTCTACGAGCAGTACTTC. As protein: CSVSPAGEFYEQYF.

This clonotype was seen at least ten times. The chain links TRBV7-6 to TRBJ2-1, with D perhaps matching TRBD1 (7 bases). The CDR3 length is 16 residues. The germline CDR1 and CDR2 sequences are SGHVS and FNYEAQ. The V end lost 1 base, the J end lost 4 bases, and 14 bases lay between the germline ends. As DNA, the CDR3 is TGTGCCAGCAGCTTAGTGGGCGGGGACAGTTACAATGAGCAGTTCTTC. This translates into CASSLVGGDSYNEQFF.

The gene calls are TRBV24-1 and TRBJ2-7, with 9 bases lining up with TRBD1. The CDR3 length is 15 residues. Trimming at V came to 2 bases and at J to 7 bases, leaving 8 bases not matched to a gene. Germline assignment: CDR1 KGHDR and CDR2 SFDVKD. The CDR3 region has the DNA TGTGCCACCAGTGATTACAGGGACAGGGTGGGAGAGCAGTACTTC. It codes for CATSDYRDRVGEQYF.

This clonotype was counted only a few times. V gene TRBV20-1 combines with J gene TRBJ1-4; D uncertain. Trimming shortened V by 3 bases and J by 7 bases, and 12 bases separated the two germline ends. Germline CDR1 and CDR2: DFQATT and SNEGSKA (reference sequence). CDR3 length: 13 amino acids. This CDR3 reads CSARSDGREKLFF. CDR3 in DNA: TGCAGTGCTAGGTCTGATGGACGTGAAAAACTGTTTTTT.